This T cell receptor (beta chain) comes out of a study of blood T cell repertoires in COVID-19 (TCRdb year 2020). As for the study more broadly: Samples covering the acute and convalescent phases of COVID-19 were provided by collaborators in the United States, Italy and Spain. Subjects who had been exposed to COVID-19, were actively infected with it, or had recovered from it provided the deeply sampled blood TCRbeta repertoires that made up the dataset. Samples came from the ongoing ImmuneRACE study (first 160 participants) plus 1,254 subjects from 6 global collaborators. The prospective study material was composed of cDNA or gDNA derived from T cells, B-cell-depleted T cells, or PBMCs. A de-identified subject ID, COVID-19 status, age in years and sex were almost always included in the sample metadata. Where HLA class I and class II types were available, the types were taken from metadata supplied by the sample provider, not from assay-based typing. The repertoires were released in a freely available public database meant as a resource for research on the immune response to SARS-CoV-2.

On the study overall, not on this receptor specifically: The amount of clinical and demographic metadata varied by source and participant and was provided uncurated.

Including cysteine and phenylalanine, the CDR3 has 14 amino acids. Solely the CDR3 DNA is kept, with 42 bases framed from the first base. The CDR1 and CDR2 encoded by the germline V gene (reference sequence) are MNHEY and SMNVEV. V loses 6 bases of germline sequence and J loses 2 bases, and the interval between the two ends is 13 bases. This clone was counted only a few times. No antigen is known for it. Per-nucleotide qualities are absent, and no much larger clonotype sits a single base away. Each collaborating institution followed its own protocols to collect whole blood in K2EDTA tubes. For TCRbeta analysis, collaborator samples were shipped as frozen whole blood, as isolated PBMCs, or as DNA extracted from either sample type. The immunoSEQ Assay, a bias-controlled multiplex PCR, was used to amplify TCRbeta CDR3 regions from genomic DNA. In the source study's methods: The number of nucleated cells in each sample was estimated by amplification of reference gene primers within the assay. To quantify the absolute abundance of each unique TCRbeta CDR3 rearrangement, sequence reads were collapsed and filtered. Productive Simpson clonality was computed per sample as the square root of Simpson's diversity index over productive rearrangements. TCRdb retrieved this table from immuneACCESS and kept in-frame rearrangements only. Not all clones are present; in checked studies, unresolved V genes account for under half, and no reason is known for the remainder. The D gene and trimming were derived from the DNA, and the V and J assignments and clone size from that table. Here the sample has around 100,000 clones; roughly 88% occur a single time. Jointly, the top ten make up about 5% of the sample.

This TCR came from a human donor in a cohort sampled during active COVID-19. This receptor chain uses TRBV27 and TRBJ2-5; the D gene assignment is ambiguous. Sequenced input: peripheral blood. The CDR3 amino acid sequence is: CASSQQQRQETQYF. The bases are TGTGCCAGCAGCCAGCAGCAGCGACAAGAGACCCAGTACTTC.